This T cell receptor (beta chain) was captured in a study of CD8 T cells in ankylosing spondylitis. General observations from the study: According to the report, clones linked to the disease were significantly enriched in matched synovial fluid samples taken from ankylosing spondylitis patients. Clones linked to disease, bearing a CD8+ phenotype, were relatively rare in peripheral blood. Ankylosing spondylitis blood seemed to carry a telltale TCR beta motif made of under 10 highly homologous variants.

The ends were cut back, 3 bases at V and 4 bases at J, with 10 bases in the middle. Germline CDR1 is SNHLY and CDR2 is FYNNEI. The CDR3 spans 14 residues. This clonotype appeared many times. Its target is unknown. A quantitative 5'-RACE method, one with molecular barcodes, was used to make TCR beta libraries. TCRdb itself ran the 5' RACE reads through MiXCR, one entry per CDR3 protein. The data show approximately 520,000 distinct CDR3 sequences, less than 6% seen once. The V call is TRBV2, the J call TRBJ1-5; D gene uncertain. The receptor comes from a male donor with ankylosing spondylitis. Sequencing was performed on blood, either unsorted or a sorted T cell fraction (not recorded which). In DNA form, the CDR3 reads TGTGCCAGCAGTGAGTGGACGGATAATCAGCCCCAGCATTTT. This sequence encodes CASSEWTDNQPQHF.